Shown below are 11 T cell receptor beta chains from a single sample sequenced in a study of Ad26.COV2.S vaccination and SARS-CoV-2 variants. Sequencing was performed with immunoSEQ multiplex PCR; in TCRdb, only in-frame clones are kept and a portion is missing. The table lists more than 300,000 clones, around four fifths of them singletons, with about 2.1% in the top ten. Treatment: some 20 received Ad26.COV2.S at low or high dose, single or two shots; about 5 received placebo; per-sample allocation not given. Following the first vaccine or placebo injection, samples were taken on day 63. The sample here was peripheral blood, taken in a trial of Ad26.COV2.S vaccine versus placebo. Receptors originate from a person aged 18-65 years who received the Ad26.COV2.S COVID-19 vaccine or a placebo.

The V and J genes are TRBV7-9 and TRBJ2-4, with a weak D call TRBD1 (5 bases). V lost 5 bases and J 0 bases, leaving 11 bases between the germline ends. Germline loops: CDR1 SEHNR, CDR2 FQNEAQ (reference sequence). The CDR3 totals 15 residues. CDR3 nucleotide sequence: TGTGCCAGCAGCCCCGACAGCATAGCCAAAAACATTCAGTACTTC. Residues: CASSPDSIAKNIQYF.

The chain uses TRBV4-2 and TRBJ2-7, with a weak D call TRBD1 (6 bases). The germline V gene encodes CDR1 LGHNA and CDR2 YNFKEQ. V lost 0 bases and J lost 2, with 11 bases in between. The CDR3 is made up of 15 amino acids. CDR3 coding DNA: TGTGCCAGCAGCCAAGATTTTCCAGGGGCCTACGAGCAGTACTTC. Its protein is CASSQDFPGAYEQYF.

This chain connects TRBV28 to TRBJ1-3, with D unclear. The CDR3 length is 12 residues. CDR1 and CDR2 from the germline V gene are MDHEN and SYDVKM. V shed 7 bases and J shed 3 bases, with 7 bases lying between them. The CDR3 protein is CASTGDGNTIYF. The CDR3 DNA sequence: TGTGCCAGCACCGGGGATGGAAACACCATATATTTT.

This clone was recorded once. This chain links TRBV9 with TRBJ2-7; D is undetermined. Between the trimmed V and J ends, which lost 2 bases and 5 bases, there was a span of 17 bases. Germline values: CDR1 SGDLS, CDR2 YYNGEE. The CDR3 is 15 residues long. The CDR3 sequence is CASSVGPVLRNEQYF. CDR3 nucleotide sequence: TGTGCCAGCAGCGTCGGACCGGTACTGAGGAACGAGCAGTACTTC.

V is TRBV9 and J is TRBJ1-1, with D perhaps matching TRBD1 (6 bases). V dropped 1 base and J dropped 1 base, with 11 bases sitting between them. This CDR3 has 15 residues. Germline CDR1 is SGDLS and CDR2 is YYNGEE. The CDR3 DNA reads TGTGCCAGCAGCGTAAGGGGGTCGGAGAACACTGAAGCTTTCTTT. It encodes CASSVRGSENTEAFF.

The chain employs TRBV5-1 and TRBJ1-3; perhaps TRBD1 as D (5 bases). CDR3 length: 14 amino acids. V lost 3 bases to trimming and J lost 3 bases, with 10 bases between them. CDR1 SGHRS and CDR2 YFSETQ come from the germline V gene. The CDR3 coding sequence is TGCGCCAGCAGCTCGACAGAAGGTGGAAACACCATATATTTT. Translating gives CASSSTEGGNTIYF.

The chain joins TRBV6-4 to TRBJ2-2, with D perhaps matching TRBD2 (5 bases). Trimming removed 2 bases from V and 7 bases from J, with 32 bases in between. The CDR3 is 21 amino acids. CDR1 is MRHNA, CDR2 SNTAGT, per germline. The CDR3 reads CASSDRNPPYFRTHSVGELFF. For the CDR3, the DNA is TGTGCCAGCAGTGACCGAAATCCCCCCTATTTTCGGACTCACTCCGTCGGGGAGCTGTTTTTT.

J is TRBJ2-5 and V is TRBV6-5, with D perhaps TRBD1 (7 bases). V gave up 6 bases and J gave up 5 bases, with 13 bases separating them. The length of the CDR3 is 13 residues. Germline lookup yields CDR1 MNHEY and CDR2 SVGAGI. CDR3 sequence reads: CASRQQGRETQYF. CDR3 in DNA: TGTGCCAGCAGGCAACAGGGGAGGGAGACCCAGTACTTC.

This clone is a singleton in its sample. CDR3 region: CASSGGQGATWEQYF. The CDR3 DNA follows: TGCGCCAGCAGCGGGGGACAGGGGGCAACTTGGGAGCAGTACTTC. The chain joins TRBV5-1 to TRBJ2-7; 12 bases align to TRBD1. Germline CDR1 is SGHRS and CDR2 is YFSETQ. The CDR3 has 15 amino acids. The V and J ends lost 4 bases and 7 bases, in that order; junction bases with no gene match: 9.

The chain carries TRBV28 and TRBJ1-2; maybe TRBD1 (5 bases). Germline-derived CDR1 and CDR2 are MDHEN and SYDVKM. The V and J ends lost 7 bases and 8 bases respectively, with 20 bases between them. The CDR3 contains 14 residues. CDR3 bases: TGTGCCAGCAACCCTCAGGGATTCCGGCAAGGCTACACCTTC. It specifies CASNPQGFRQGYTF.

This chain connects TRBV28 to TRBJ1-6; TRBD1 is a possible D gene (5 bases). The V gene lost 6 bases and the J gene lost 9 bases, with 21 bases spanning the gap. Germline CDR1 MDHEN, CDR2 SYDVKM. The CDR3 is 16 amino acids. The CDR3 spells CASSQYSQGWGSPLHF. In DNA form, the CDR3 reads TGTGCCAGCAGCCAGTACTCCCAGGGTTGGGGTTCACCCCTCCACTTT. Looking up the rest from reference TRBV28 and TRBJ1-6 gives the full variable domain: DVKVTQSSRYLVKRTGEKVFLECVQDMDHENMFWYRQDPGLGLRLIYFSYDVKMKEKGDIPEGYSVSREKKERFSLILESASTNQTSMYLCASSQYSQGWGSPLHFGNGTRLTVT.